The 29 T cell receptor beta chains listed next were all sequenced from one sample in a study of shared clonotypes between healthy human individuals. Only in-frame clones appear in the TCRdb table, and some are missing; sequencing was by immunoSEQ multiplex PCR. This sample has millions of clones, with approximately 92% found just once. Source material: naive CD4+ T cells sorted from blood. The subset denotes: CD45RA+ positively selected. These receptors were collected from a man younger than 35 in good health.

The CDR3 region has the DNA TGTGCCAGCAGCAGGGACACGTCGACGAACACTGAAGCTTTCTTT. Translation gives CASSRDTSTNTEAFF. The chain recombines TRBV21-1 with TRBJ1-1; the table calls TRBD1, which could not be checked here. TRBV21-1 is termed a pseudogene. CDR3 length: 15 residues.

With respect to this clone: Other nucleotide sequences in the sample specify the same CDR3. The rearrangement links TRBV5-1 to TRBJ1-5, with 7 bases matching TRBD1. V shed 2 bases, J shed 5 bases, and the junction held 4 bases outside the gene matches. CDR1 and CDR2 (germline): SGHRS, YFSETQ. The CDR3 length is 14 residues. The CDR3 DNA follows: TGCGCCAGCAGCTTAGGACAGGAAGATCAGCCCCAGCATTTT. Translation: CASSLGQEDQPQHF.

The chain is built from TRBV5-1 and TRBJ1-6, with a tentative D call TRBD1 (6 bases). The CDR3 loop spans 16 amino acids. Looked up from germline, CDR1 is SGHRS and CDR2 is YFSETQ. Trimming took 4 bases from V and 0 from J, leaving 11 bases between them. Here the CDR3 reads CASSTGTPSYNSPLHF. CDR3 DNA: TGCGCCAGCAGCACTGGGACACCCTCCTATAATTCACCCCTCCACTTT.

CDR3 sequence (DNA): TGTGCCAGCAGCCCCTCTAGCGGGAGCTCCTACAATGAGCAGTTCTTC. Translation gives CASSPSSGSSYNEQFF. V gene TRBV5-4 combines with J gene TRBJ2-1, with 10 bases matching TRBD2. The CDR3 is made up of 16 amino acids. The V segment lost 4 bases and the J segment 0 bases; nucleotides outside the gene matches: 4. Germline loops: CDR1 SGHNT, CDR2 YYREEE (reference sequence).

This chain connects TRBV6-5 to TRBJ2-7, with TRBD1 matching over 9 bases. CDR1 and CDR2 from the germline V gene are MNHEY and SVGAGI. V shed 2 bases and J 2 bases; nucleotides not matched to a gene: 4. The CDR3 is 15 amino acids. The CDR3 region has the DNA TGTGCCAGCAGTTACATGGGACAGGGAACCTACGAGCAGTACTTC. It yields the protein CASSYMGQGTYEQYF.

The V gene is TRBV2, the J gene TRBJ2-7; D might be TRBD2 (8 bases). The CDR3 loop spans 14 amino acids. V lost 4 bases, J lost 9 bases, and 19 bases lay in between. Germline V gene data show CDR1 as SNHLY and CDR2 as FYNNEI. DNA of the CDR3: TGTGCCAGCAGTGCGGTAGCGGGACAGCTTGGGCAGTACTTC. Its protein product is CASSAVAGQLGQYF.

The CDR3, as DNA: TGTGCCAGCAGCTTACAGGGAAGGGATCAGCCCCAGCATTTT. Translated, it gives CASSLQGRDQPQHF. V usage is TRBV7-9 and J usage is TRBJ1-5, with a possible D match to TRBD1 (5 bases). Trimming stripped 2 bases from V and 5 bases from J, with 10 bases between. The CDR3 has 14 amino acids. Germline CDR1 is SEHNR and CDR2 is FQNEAQ (reference sequence). Full variable domain (remainder filled in from reference TRBV7-9 and TRBJ1-5): DTGVSQNPRHKITKRGQNVTFRCDPISEHNRLYWYRQTLGQGPEFLTYFQNEAQLEKSRLLSDRFSAERPKGSFSTLEIQRTEQGDSAMYLCASSLQGRDQPQHFGDGTRLSIL.

The chain carries TRBV19 and TRBJ2-3; the D gene could be TRBD1 or TRBD2 (5 bases each). CDR3 length equals 15 residues. Germline values: CDR1 LNHDA, CDR2 SQIVND (reference sequence). Trimming pared 6 bases from V and 3 bases from J, leaving 16 bases between. This CDR3 reads CASSPGPMGTDTQYF. The CDR3 DNA is TGTGCCAGTAGCCCGGGACCAATGGGGACAGATACGCAGTATTTT. Using reference TRBV19 and TRBJ2-3 for the parts outside the CDR3, the full variable domain is DGGITQSPKYLFRKEGQNVTLSCEQNLNHDAMYWYRQDPGQGLRLIYYSQIVNDFQKGDIAEGYSVSREKKESFPLTVTSAQKNPTAFYLCASSPGPMGTDTQYFGPGTRLTVL.

This rearrangement joins TRBV10-2 to TRBJ1-1, with D tentatively TRBD1 (6 bases). The CDR3 runs to 13 residues. Trimming took 10 bases from V and 2 from J, leaving 14 bases between them. Germline loops: CDR1 WSHSY, CDR2 SAAADI. The CDR3 here is CATTSQGNTEAFF. The CDR3 bases are TGCGCCACAACGTCACAGGGAAACACTGAAGCTTTCTTT.

V is TRBV4-3 and J is TRBJ1-1, with 7 bases that match TRBD1. Germline CDR1 is LGHNA and CDR2 is YSLEER. Trimming at V came to 1 base and at J to 5 bases, leaving 7 bases not matched to a gene. The CDR3 contains 15 residues. This chain's CDR3 is CASSQVRDRSTEAFF. The CDR3 nucleotides are TGCGCCAGCAGCCAAGTTCGGGACAGATCGACTGAAGCTTTCTTT.

The V gene is TRBV6-5, the J gene TRBJ2-2, with D unclear. The CDR3 consists of 13 residues. V lost 8 bases and J 4 bases, leaving 11 bases between the germline ends. Germline CDR1 and CDR2: MNHEY and SVGAGI. CDR3 loop: CASRPDVTGELFF. In DNA form, the CDR3 reads TGTGCCAGCCGCCCGGACGTCACCGGGGAGCTGTTTTTT.

As to this clone: Different DNA sequences within this sample yield the same CDR3. This sequence joins TRBV7-2 and TRBJ1-5, with D tentatively TRBD1 (6 bases). With 1 base removed from V and 7 bases from J, the gap between germline ends came to 8 bases. The length of the CDR3 is 13 residues. Germline-derived CDR1 and CDR2 are SGHTA and FQGNSA. CDR3 coding DNA: TGTGCCAGCAGCTTAGTGGGGGCCCAGCCCCAGCATTTT. This gives the protein CASSLVGAQPQHF.

This clone was counted a single time. The chain carries TRBV5-4 and TRBJ1-1; no definite D call. Germline V gene lookup returns CDR1 SGHNT and CDR2 YYREEE (reference sequence). With 7 bases removed from V and 0 bases from J, the gap between germline ends came to 13 bases. There are 14 residues in the CDR3. CDR3 nucleotides: TGTGCCAGCTTTATGGAGTCTATGAACACTGAAGCTTTCTTT. This codes for CASFMESMNTEAFF. The whole variable domain, filled in from reference TRBV5-4 and TRBJ1-1, reads ETGVTQSPTHLIKTRGQQVTLRCSSQSGHNTVSWYQQALGQGPQFIFQYYREEENGRGNFPPRFSGLQFPNYSSELNVNALELDDSALYLCASFMESMNTEAFFGQGTRLTVV.

The CDR3 sequence: CAWKGVGTFRTEQFF. The CDR3 nucleotides read TGTGCCTGGAAAGGGGTGGGGACTTTTAGGACTGAGCAGTTCTTC. This chain links TRBV30 with TRBJ2-1; tentative D call: TRBD2 (6 bases). Germline CDR1 is GTSNPN and CDR2 is SVGIG (reference sequence). With 4 bases removed from V and 9 bases from J, the gap between germline ends came to 22 bases. The CDR3 has 15 amino acids.

This clone was seen once. The chain is built from TRBV10-1 and TRBJ2-3, with 12 bases identical to TRBD2. CDR3 length: 17 amino acids. Germline V gene sequence: CDR1 WNHNN, CDR2 SYGVQD (reference sequence). J lost 3 bases, V lost 3 bases, and 7 bases had no gene match. DNA of the CDR3: TGCGCCAGCAGTGAAGCTAGCGGGGGGGCCGAGACAGATACGCAGTATTTT. The encoded protein is CASSEASGGAETDTQYF.

The V and J genes are TRBV21-1 and TRBJ1-1; the listed D gene, TRBD1, was not tested against the DNA. TRBV21-1 is a pseudogene locus. The CDR3 is 19 amino acids. The CDR3 protein is CASSKGAPGQTAGNTEAFF. CDR3 in DNA: TGTGCCAGCAGCAAAGGTGCCCCGGGACAGACGGCGGGAAACACTGAAGCTTTCTTT.

The chain joins TRBV9 to TRBJ2-7; D is possibly TRBD1 (5 bases). V was trimmed by 0 bases and J by 5 bases, leaving 21 bases between them. CDR3 size: 17 residues. Germline assignment: CDR1 SGDLS and CDR2 YYNGEE. CDR3 protein: CASSVGPGGRERDEQYF. The CDR3 DNA reads as TGTGCCAGCAGCGTAGGTCCTGGCGGCAGGGAAAGAGACGAGCAGTACTTC.

This chain connects TRBV7-9 to TRBJ2-5, with 9 positions matching TRBD1. The CDR3 has 14 residues. After removal of 6 bases from V and 5 bases from J, the junction contained 7 bases not matched to a gene. The V gene's germline CDR1 is SEHNR and CDR2 FQNEAQ (reference sequence). The CDR3: CASRTTGGSETQYF. CDR3 in DNA: TGTGCCAGCAGAACCACAGGGGGCAGCGAGACCCAGTACTTC. Full variable domain (outside the CDR3, taken from reference TRBV7-9 and TRBJ2-5): DTGVSQNPRHKITKRGQNVTFRCDPISEHNRLYWYRQTLGQGPEFLTYFQNEAQLEKSRLLSDRFSAERPKGSFSTLEIQRTEQGDSAMYLCASRTTGGSETQYFGPGTRLLVL.

The genes are TRBV10-3 and TRBJ2-2, with 10 nucleotides matching TRBD2. V lost 3 bases and J lost 6; bases outside the gene matches: 13. Germline lookup yields CDR1 ENHRY and CDR2 SYGVKD. The CDR3 has 18 amino acids. The CDR3 DNA follows: TGTGCCATCAGTGAAGCCCCGGCAGCGGGAGGGCTTGCCGGGGAGCTGTTTTTT. It specifies CAISEAPAAGGLAGELFF.

This chain links TRBV5-6 with TRBJ1-1, with D possibly being TRBD1 (6 bases). V gave up 4 bases and J gave up 4 bases, with 20 bases separating them. Germline V gene data show CDR1 as SGHDT and CDR2 as YYEEEE. The CDR3 is 16 amino acids. CDR3: CASSKAGGRPGTEAFF. DNA of the CDR3: TGTGCCAGCAGCAAGGCCGGGGGGCGCCCGGGCACTGAAGCTTTCTTT.

The chain combines TRBV5-4 with TRBJ2-1; no clear D. Between the trimmed V and J ends, which lost 5 bases and 0 bases, there was a span of 12 bases. In germline, CDR1 is SGHNT, CDR2 YYREEE (reference sequence). This CDR3 region has 15 residues. CDR3 sequence reads: CASSSKQSSYNEQFF. CDR3 DNA sequence: TGTGCCAGCAGTTCTAAACAGAGCTCCTACAATGAGCAGTTCTTC.

CDR3 in amino acids: CASSSLLGQGESPLHF. CDR3 nucleotide sequence: TGTGCCAGCTCATCGCTGCTCGGACAGGGGGAATCACCCCTCCACTTT. The chain has TRBV18 and TRBJ1-6, with 10 bases lining up with TRBD1. This CDR3 has 16 residues. The V and J ends lost 5 bases and 10 bases, in that order; junction bases with no gene match: 11. Germline CDR1 is KGHSH and CDR2 is LQKENI.

The chain employs TRBV2 and TRBJ1-6; possible D gene TRBD1, 5 bases. V gave up 2 bases and J gave up 14 bases, with 13 bases separating them. The CDR3 contains 13 residues. The germline V gene encodes CDR1 SNHLY and CDR2 FYNNEI. The CDR3 reads CASSENGKGTLHF. The CDR3 nucleotides are TGTGCCAGCAGTGAAAACGGGAAGGGGACCCTCCACTTT. Variable domain in full (rest from reference TRBV2 and TRBJ1-6): EPEVTQTPSHQVTQMGQEVILRCVPISNHLYFYWYRQILGQKVEFLVSFYNNEISEKSEIFDDQFSVERPDGSNFTLKIRSTKLEDSAMYFCASSENGKGTLHFGNGTRLTVT.

This clone occurred once. J is TRBJ2-7 and V is TRBV10-2, with TRBD2 matching over 8 bases. The germline CDR1 and CDR2 sequences are WSHSY and SAAADI. V shed 0 bases and J 3 bases; nucleotides not matched to a gene: 1. This CDR3 region has 14 residues. The DNA for the CDR3 is TGCGCCAGCAGTGAGTCGGCGGGAGGCTACGAGCAGTACTTC. This codes for CASSESAGGYEQYF.

The V call is TRBV6-4, the J call TRBJ1-3; D unclear. CDR3 length equals 16 residues. With 4 bases removed from V and 4 bases from J, the gap between germline ends came to 17 bases. CDR1 is MRHNA and CDR2 is SNTAGT in the germline V gene. The CDR3 region is CASSGPPGRAGNTIYF. The CDR3 DNA is TGTGCCAGCAGTGGCCCGCCGGGCCGAGCCGGAAACACCATATATTTT.

This chain connects TRBV5-6 to TRBJ1-1, with 7 bases identical to TRBD1. Germline V gene lookup returns CDR1 SGHDT and CDR2 YYEEEE. This CDR3 comprises 15 residues. The trim removed 0 bases at V and 3 bases at J, leaving 5 bases unmatched. The CDR3 loop is CASSLGGGAYTEAFF. CDR3 bases: TGTGCCAGCAGCTTGGGAGGGGGCGCATACACTGAAGCTTTCTTT.

The V call is TRBV13, the J call TRBJ2-7, with 11 bases that match TRBD2. V shed 5 bases and J 3 bases; nucleotides not matched to a gene: 3. Germline CDR1 reads PRHDT; CDR2 reads FYEKMQ (reference sequence). This CDR3 is built from 14 residues. CDR3 amino acids: CASSTGTSGYEQYF. The CDR3 coding sequence is TGTGCCAGCAGCACCGGGACTAGCGGCTACGAGCAGTACTTC.

This clone was detected once. The CDR3 loop reads CASRGTGRKTGYTF. DNA of the CDR3: TGTGCCAGCAGGGGGACAGGGAGGAAAACTGGCTACACCTTC. The chain links TRBV28 to TRBJ1-2, with TRBD1 matching over 9 bases. The CDR3 extends over 14 amino acids. The V and J ends lost 6 bases and 7 bases, in that order; junction bases with no gene match: 9. Germline CDR1 is MDHEN and CDR2 is SYDVKM.

The chain combines TRBV5-1 with TRBJ2-1; TRBD2 aligns across 11 bases. The CDR3 runs to 19 residues. CDR1 is SGHRS and CDR2 is YFSETQ in the germline V gene. The V and J ends lost 4 bases and 4 bases, in that order; junction bases with no gene match: 16. Here the CDR3 reads CASSATSGRILVLYNEQFF. The DNA for the CDR3 is TGCGCCAGCAGCGCAACTAGCGGGAGAATCCTTGTACTGTACAATGAGCAGTTCTTC. Combining the CDR3 with reference TRBV5-1 and TRBJ2-1 gives the whole variable domain KAGVTQTPRYLIKTRGQQVTLSCSPISGHRSVSWYQQTPGQGLQFLFEYFSETQRNKGNFPGRFSGRQFSNSRSEMNVSTLELGDSALYLCASSATSGRILVLYNEQFFGPGTRLTVL.